The rows below give T cell receptor beta chains drawn from one sample of a study of blood T cells in healthy people across ages. TCRdb reanalysed the 5' RACE reads using MiXCR and keeps one entry per CDR3 protein. Of about 1,600,000 distinct CDR3 sequences listed, around 42% are singletons. Sequenced sample: blood. These receptors all come from a woman under 30 in good health. CDR3s include the opening cysteine and the closing phenylalanine or tryptophan. The D gene is left open where the match is weak. Not all rows give a size; the values are once, few, many and, for expanded clones, a class.

TRBJ2-3	.	.	TRBV10-3	CAMSRDGSTDTQYF	TGTGCCATGTCCCGGGACGGAAGCACAGATACGCAGTATTTT
TRBJ2-7	TRBD1	.	TRBV29-1	CSVPRQGGFDEQYF	TGCAGCGTACCCCGACAGGGGGGTTTCGACGAGCAGTACTTC
TRBJ2-7	.	.	TRBV27	CASSRTEGTYEQYF	TGTGCCAGCAGCAGGACAGAGGGGACCTACGAGCAGTACTTC
TRBJ1-1	TRBD1	.	TRBV20-1	CSAYDGGQGNTEAFF	TGCAGTGCTTACGACGGGGGACAGGGGAACACTGAAGCTTTCTTT
TRBJ2-2	TRBD1	once	TRBV29-1	CSVGNRGSVTGELFF	TGCAGCGTCGGTAACAGGGGGTCGGTCACCGGGGAGCTGTTTTTT
TRBJ2-1	TRBD2	many	TRBV9	CASSVISGGDNEQFF	TGTGCCAGCAGCGTAATAAGCGGGGGGGACAATGAGCAGTTCTTC
TRBJ2-5	TRBD1	.	TRBV25-1	CASSSPDRGTGETQYF	TGTGCCAGCAGCTCGCCCGACAGGGGGACGGGAGAGACCCAGTACTTC
TRBJ2-4	.	few	TRBV5-1	CASSLGGRSLLAKNIQYF	TGCGCCAGCAGCTTGGGTGGCAGGAGTCTTTTAGCCAAAAACATTCAGTACTTC
TRBJ2-4	.	few	TRBV29-1	CSVEERGVKNIQYF	TGCAGCGTTGAAGAGCGCGGGGTCAAAAACATTCAGTACTTC
TRBJ2-7	.	few	TRBV15	CATSPGASYEQYF	TGTGCCACCAGCCCTGGGGCTTCCTACGAGCAGTACTTC
TRBJ2-7	.	.	TRBV13	CASSSQTTRNEQYF	TGTGCCAGCAGCTCCCAAACCACGCGAAATGAGCAGTACTTC
TRBJ1-2	.	.	TRBV18	CASSPLKGVPNYGYTF	TGTGCCAGCTCACCGTTAAAGGGGGTACCCAACTATGGCTACACCTTC
TRBJ2-7	TRBD2	few	TRBV4-1	CASSQGTSGRSYEQYF	TGCGCCAGCAGCCAGGGGACTAGCGGGAGATCCTACGAGCAGTACTTC
TRBJ1-6	.	.	TRBV6-6	CASSYSGEGSYNSPLHF	TGTGCCAGCAGTTACTCCGGGGAAGGCTCCTATAATTCACCCCTCCACTTT
TRBJ2-7	.	.	TRBV6-1	CASKAAAPYEQYF	TGTGCCAGCAAGGCAGCGGCGCCCTACGAGCAGTACTTC
TRBJ2-3	.	few	TRBV12-3/TRBV12-4	CASSLNPTDTQYF	TGTGCCAGCAGCCTAAATCCCACAGATACGCAGTATTTT